The 18 T cell receptor beta chains below come from one sample, sequenced in a study of T cells in Graves' hyperthyroidism and ophthalmopathy. There were TCR beta CDR3 regions amplified from RNA transcripts. First-round RT-PCR of the TCR CDR3 relied on the HTBI primer set. MiXCR was run by TCRdb on the multiplex PCR reads, yielding one entry per CDR3 protein. The table includes around 440,000 distinct CDR3 sequences, approximately 14% detected once. Sequences were obtained from blood. The source of these receptors is a woman aged 18 to 35 with Graves' hyperthyroidism.

This sequence joins TRBV4-1 and TRBJ1-6, with a weak D call TRBD1 (5 bases). The ends were cut back, 1 base at V and 7 bases at J, with 17 bases in the middle. Germline CDR1 is MGHRA and CDR2 is YSYEKL. The CDR3 extends over 17 amino acids. CDR3 sequence reads: CASSQGTLRGMNSPLHF. The CDR3 bases are TGCGCCAGCAGCCAAGGAACCCTTCGGGGGATGAATTCACCCCTCCACTTT.

V gene TRBV5-4 combines with J gene TRBJ2-5, with a weak D call TRBD1 (6 bases). CDR3 size: 15 residues. Looked up from germline, CDR1 is SGHNT and CDR2 is YYREEE (reference sequence). Trimming stripped 4 bases from V and 0 bases from J, with 13 bases between. CDR3 nucleotides: TGTGCCAGCAGCGGAAACGGACAGTACCAAGAGACCCAGTACTTC. Translated: CASSGNGQYQETQYF.

Ten or more counts support this clonotype. This chain links TRBV5-1 with TRBJ2-5, with 10 bases that match TRBD2. CDR3 length: 18 residues. Germline CDR1 reads SGHRS; CDR2 reads YFSETQ. V dropped 5 bases and J dropped 3; count of bases not matched to a gene: 16. CDR3 amino acids: CASSIGWMASGSEETQYF. CDR3 DNA: TGCGCCAGCAGTATCGGGTGGATGGCTAGCGGGAGTGAAGAGACCCAGTACTTC.

This clonotype was detected ten times or more. This CDR3 reads CSALSGRSNEQFF. The DNA of the CDR3 is TGCAGTGCCCTTAGCGGGAGGAGCAATGAGCAGTTCTTC. The V call is TRBV20-1, the J call TRBJ2-1; TRBD2 agrees at 10 bases. This CDR3 is built from 13 residues. V shed 6 bases and J 6 bases; nucleotides not matched to a gene: 5. Germline CDR1 is DFQATT and CDR2 is SNEGSKA (reference sequence).

This clonotype was seen a handful of times. Since a much larger clone is just one base distant, this may be a read error. V usage is TRBV2 and J usage is TRBJ1-2; 10 bases are shared with TRBD1. The CDR3 has 13 residues. Trimming cost V 6 bases and J 5 bases; bases outside gene matches: 3. Per germline, CDR1 SNHLY and CDR2 FYNNEI. CDR3 sequence (DNA): TGTGCCAGCAGCCGACAGGGGGCGTATGGCTACACCTTC. Encoded protein: CASSRQGAYGYTF.

This clonotype was seen many times. The chain employs TRBV28 and TRBJ1-6; tentative D call: TRBD1 (5 bases). CDR3 length: 13 residues. The germline V gene has CDR1 MDHEN and CDR2 SYDVKM. Trimming removed 3 bases from V and 14 bases from J, with 14 bases in between. This CDR3 is CASSLAGPASLHF. CDR3 in DNA: TGTGCCAGCAGTTTGGCGGGGCCAGCCTCCCTCCACTTT.

This clonotype was seen a few times. The chain uses TRBV4-1 and TRBJ2-7; D remains unclear. The CDR3 is 18 amino acids. V shed 1 base and J shed 0 bases, with 19 bases lying between them. The germline V gene has CDR1 MGHRA and CDR2 YSYEKL. In DNA, the CDR3 is TGCGCCAGCAGCCAAGTACTTGGCTCGAAGGGCGGCTCCTACGAGCAGTACTTC. It specifies CASSQVLGSKGGSYEQYF.

The chain carries TRBV10-1 and TRBJ2-3; 8 nucleotides line up with TRBD2. Germline V CDR1 and CDR2: WNHNN, SYGVQD (reference sequence). The CDR3 runs to 15 residues. Trimming at V came to 3 bases and at J to 4 bases, leaving 6 bases not matched to a gene. The CDR3 coding sequence is TGCGCCAGCAGTGACGGCGGGAGGTCCCCAGATACGCAGTATTTT. The encoded protein is CASSDGGRSPDTQYF.

This clonotype was seen just once. A much larger clonotype is one base distant, so this may be a read error. The genes are TRBV11-3 and TRBJ2-3, with D possibly TRBD1 on 6 matching bases. V gave up 5 bases and J gave up 5 bases, with 14 bases separating them. From germline, CDR1 is SGHNT and CDR2 YENEEA. This CDR3 is built from 14 residues. The CDR3 spells CASSHRVALDTQYF. As DNA, the CDR3 is TGTGCCAGCAGCCACAGGGTAGCCCTAGATACGCAGTATTTT.

Ten or more counts support this clonotype. The V call is TRBV28, the J call TRBJ2-1, with TRBD2 matching over 9 bases. Germline CDR1 reads MDHEN; CDR2 reads SYDVKM. CDR3 length: 16 amino acids. The ends lost 5 bases at V and 4 bases at J; junction bases unmatched: 9. The CDR3 sequence: CASSTPLAGRYNEQFF. Written as DNA, the CDR3 is TGTGCCAGCAGTACCCCTCTAGCGGGACGGTACAATGAGCAGTTCTTC.

This clonotype appeared a few times. The rearrangement links TRBV11-3 to TRBJ2-1; D uncertain. Germline CDR1 and CDR2: SGHNT and YENEEA. This CDR3 has 14 residues. V lost 5 bases to trimming and J lost 0 bases, with 8 bases between them. The CDR3 nucleotides read TGTGCCAGCAGCCCCGGAGACTCCTACAATGAGCAGTTCTTC. Translation gives CASSPGDSYNEQFF.

This clonotype was picked up a small number of times. The V and J genes are TRBV2 and TRBJ2-7; no definite D call. CDR1 is SNHLY and CDR2 is FYNNEI in the germline V gene. This CDR3 region has 14 residues. The germline V and J ends were trimmed by 1 base and 2 bases, with 9 bases remaining between them. The CDR3 coding sequence is TGTGCCAGCAGTGAAGGTTCGTTCCCCTACGAGCAGTACTTC. Translated, it gives CASSEGSFPYEQYF.

The gene calls are TRBV18 and TRBJ2-2; 8 nucleotides align to TRBD1. CDR1 is KGHSH, CDR2 LQKENI, per germline. The CDR3 extends over 15 amino acids. Trimming at V came to 2 bases and at J to 5 bases, leaving 4 bases not matched to a gene. CDR3 sequence reads: CASSPARDRTGELFF. CDR3 bases: TGTGCCAGCTCACCAGCCCGGGACAGGACCGGGGAGCTGTTTTTT.

This clonotype has just one count. V gene TRBV3-1 combines with J gene TRBJ1-6; a possible D gene is TRBD1 (6 bases). The length of the CDR3 is 17 residues. The germline gives CDR1 LGHDT, CDR2 YNNKEL (reference sequence). V lost 0 bases and J 6 bases, leaving 15 bases between the germline ends. The CDR3, as DNA: TGTGCCAGCAGCCAAGATCAGACTATGGACAGTAATTCACCCCTCCACTTT. It codes for CASSQDQTMDSNSPLHF.

In its sample, this clonotype was seen many times. The V gene is TRBV27, the J gene TRBJ2-5; TRBD1 aligns across 7 bases. This CDR3 is built from 13 residues. The germline V gene has CDR1 MNHEY and CDR2 SMNVEV (reference sequence). V lost 5 bases, J lost 4 bases, and 4 bases stayed unmatched. CDR3 region: CASSIDRAETQYF. The CDR3 coding sequence is TGTGCCAGCAGTATCGACAGGGCAGAGACCCAGTACTTC.

The V call is TRBV18, the J call TRBJ2-5, with unresolved D. From germline, CDR1 is KGHSH and CDR2 LQKENI. The CDR3 is 14 residues long. V was clipped by 6 bases and J by 0 bases, with 11 bases between them. The CDR3 sequence: CASSLFADQETQYF. The CDR3 DNA reads as TGTGCCAGCTCCCTGTTCGCGGACCAAGAGACCCAGTACTTC.

This clonotype showed up many times. V gene TRBV20-1 combines with J gene TRBJ2-2; TRBD2 aligns across 7 bases. The germline V gene encodes CDR1 DFQATT and CDR2 SNEGSKA (reference sequence). V lost 1 base and J lost 6; bases outside the gene matches: 5. This CDR3 has 14 amino acids. This CDR3 reads CSARADAGAGELFF. CDR3 DNA: TGCAGTGCTAGAGCCGACGCGGGAGCCGGGGAGCTGTTTTTT.

This clonotype was detected many times. The chain recombines TRBV11-2 with TRBJ1-2, with TRBD1 identical over 7 bases. This CDR3 comprises 15 residues. Germline-derived CDR1 and CDR2 are SGHAT and FQNNGV. The J segment lost 7 bases and the V segment lost 2 bases, leaving 10 bases of the junction unmatched. The CDR3 bases are TGTGCCAGCAGCTTACATCCCAGGGGGAACGCTGGCTACACCTTC. It is translated as CASSLHPRGNAGYTF.